One sample yielded the 3 T cell receptor beta chains listed below, sequenced in a study of cytomegalovirus exposure and HLA in healthy donors. The data were produced by immunoSEQ multiplex PCR, yet TCRdb's version contains in-frame clones alone and is incomplete. Of approximately 130,000 clones in the sample, 70% to 90% were seen once. Source material: PBMCs. These receptors came from a woman aged 25-40 years in good health and CMV-seronegative.

The V call is TRBV6-5, the J call TRBJ2-5; 13 bases align to TRBD2. Germline V gene lookup returns CDR1 MNHEY and CDR2 SVGAGI. This CDR3 contains 15 residues. V lost 7 bases and J lost 7; bases outside the gene matches: 9. CDR3 region: CASTTSGGSARTQYF. DNA of the CDR3: TGTGCCAGCACGACTAGCGGGGGGTCGGCAAGGACCCAGTACTTC.

This sequence joins TRBV5-1 and TRBJ2-3, with TRBD2 matching 12 bases. Germline CDR1 and CDR2: SGHRS and YFSETQ. J gave up 2 bases and V 3 bases, and 4 bases lay outside the gene matches. The CDR3 consists of 16 residues. In DNA, the CDR3 is TGCGCCAGCAGCTCAGGACTAGCGGGACCCACAGATACGCAGTATTTT. This codes for CASSSGLAGPTDTQYF. The whole variable domain, remainder taken from reference TRBV5-1 and TRBJ2-3, is KAGVTQTPRYLIKTRGQQVTLSCSPISGHRSVSWYQQTPGQGLQFLFEYFSETQRNKGNFPGRFSGRQFSNSRSEMNVSTLELGDSALYLCASSSGLAGPTDTQYFGPGTRLTVL.

The J gene is TRBJ2-1, the V gene TRBV2; D is perhaps TRBD2 (5 bases). This CDR3 region has 14 residues. The V and J ends lost 1 base and 6 bases respectively, with 10 bases between them. Germline values: CDR1 SNHLY, CDR2 FYNNEI. CDR3 coding DNA: TGTGCCAGCAGTGAAGATCCGCGGGTCAATGAGCAGTTCTTC. Translating gives CASSEDPRVNEQFF.